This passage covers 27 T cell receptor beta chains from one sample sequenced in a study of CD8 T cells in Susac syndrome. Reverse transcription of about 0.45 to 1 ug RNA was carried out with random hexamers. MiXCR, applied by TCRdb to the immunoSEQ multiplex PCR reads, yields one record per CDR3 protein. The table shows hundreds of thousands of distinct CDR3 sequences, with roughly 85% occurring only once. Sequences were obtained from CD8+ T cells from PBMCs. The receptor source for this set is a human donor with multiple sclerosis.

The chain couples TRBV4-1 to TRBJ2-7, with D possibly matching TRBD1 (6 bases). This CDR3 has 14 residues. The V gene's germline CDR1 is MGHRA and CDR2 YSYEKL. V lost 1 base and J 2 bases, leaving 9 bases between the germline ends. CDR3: CASSQGDTTYEQYF. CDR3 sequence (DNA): TGCGCCAGCAGCCAAGGGGACACCACCTACGAGCAGTACTTC.

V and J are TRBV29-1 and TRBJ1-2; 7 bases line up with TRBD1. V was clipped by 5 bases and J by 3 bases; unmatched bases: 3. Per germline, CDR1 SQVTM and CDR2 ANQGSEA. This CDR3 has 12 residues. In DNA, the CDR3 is TGCAGCGTTCGGGACAGAGACTATGGCTACACCTTC. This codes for CSVRDRDYGYTF.

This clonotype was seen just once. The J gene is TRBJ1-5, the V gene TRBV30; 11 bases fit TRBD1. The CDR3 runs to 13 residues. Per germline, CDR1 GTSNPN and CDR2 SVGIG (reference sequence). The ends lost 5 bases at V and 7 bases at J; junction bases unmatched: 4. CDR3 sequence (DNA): TGTGCCTGGGGACAGGGGGCTCGACAGCCCCAGCATTTT. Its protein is CAWGQGARQPQHF.

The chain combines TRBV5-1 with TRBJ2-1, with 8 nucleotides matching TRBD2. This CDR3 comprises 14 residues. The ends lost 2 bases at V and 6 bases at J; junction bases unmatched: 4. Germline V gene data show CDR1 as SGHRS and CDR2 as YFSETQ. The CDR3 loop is CASSFLLAGNEQFF. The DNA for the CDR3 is TGCGCCAGCAGCTTCTTGCTAGCGGGCAATGAGCAGTTCTTC.

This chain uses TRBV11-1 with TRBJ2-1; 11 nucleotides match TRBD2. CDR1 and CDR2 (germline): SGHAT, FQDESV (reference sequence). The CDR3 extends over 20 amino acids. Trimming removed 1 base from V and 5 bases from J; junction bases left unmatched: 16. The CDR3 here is CASSLGDRNLAGGSHNEQFF. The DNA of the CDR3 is TGTGCCAGCAGCTTAGGCGACAGAAATTTAGCGGGAGGGTCCCACAATGAGCAGTTCTTC.

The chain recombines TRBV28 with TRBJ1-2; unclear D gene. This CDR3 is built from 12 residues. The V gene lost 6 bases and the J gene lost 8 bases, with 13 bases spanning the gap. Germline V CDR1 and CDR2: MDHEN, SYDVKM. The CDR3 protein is CASSLTGNGYTF. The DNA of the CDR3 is TGTGCCAGCAGCCTCACGGGGAACGGCTACACCTTC.

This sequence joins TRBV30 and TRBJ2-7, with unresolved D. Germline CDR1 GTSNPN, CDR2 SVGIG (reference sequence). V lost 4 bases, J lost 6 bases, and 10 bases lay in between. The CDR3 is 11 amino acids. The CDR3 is CAWMGYGEQYF. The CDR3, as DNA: TGTGCCTGGATGGGGTACGGCGAGCAGTACTTC.

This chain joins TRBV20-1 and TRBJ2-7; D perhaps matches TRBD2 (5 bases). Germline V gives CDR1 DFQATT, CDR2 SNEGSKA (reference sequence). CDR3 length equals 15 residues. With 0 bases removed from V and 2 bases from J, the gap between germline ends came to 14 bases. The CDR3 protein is CSARDDLALAYEQYF. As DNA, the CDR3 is TGCAGTGCTAGAGATGACCTAGCTCTCGCCTACGAGCAGTACTTC.

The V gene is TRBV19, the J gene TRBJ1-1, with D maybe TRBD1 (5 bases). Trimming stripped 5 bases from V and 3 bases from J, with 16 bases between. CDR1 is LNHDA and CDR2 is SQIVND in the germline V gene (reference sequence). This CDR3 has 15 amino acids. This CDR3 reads CASSWPGRVDTEAFF. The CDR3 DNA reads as TGTGCCAGTAGTTGGCCAGGCAGGGTGGACACTGAAGCTTTCTTT.

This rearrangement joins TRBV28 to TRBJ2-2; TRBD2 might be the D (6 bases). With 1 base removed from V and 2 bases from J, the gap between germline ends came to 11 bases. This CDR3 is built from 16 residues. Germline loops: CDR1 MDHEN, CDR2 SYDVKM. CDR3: CASSLLGEENTGELFF. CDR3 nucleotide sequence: TGTGCCAGCAGTTTATTGGGGGAGGAAAACACCGGGGAGCTGTTTTTT.

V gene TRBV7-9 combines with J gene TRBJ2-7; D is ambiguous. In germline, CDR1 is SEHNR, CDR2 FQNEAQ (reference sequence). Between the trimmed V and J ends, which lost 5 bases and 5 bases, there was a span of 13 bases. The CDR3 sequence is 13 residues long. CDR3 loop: CASSLPRQDEQYF. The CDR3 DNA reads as TGTGCCAGCAGCCTCCCCCGACAAGACGAGCAGTACTTC.

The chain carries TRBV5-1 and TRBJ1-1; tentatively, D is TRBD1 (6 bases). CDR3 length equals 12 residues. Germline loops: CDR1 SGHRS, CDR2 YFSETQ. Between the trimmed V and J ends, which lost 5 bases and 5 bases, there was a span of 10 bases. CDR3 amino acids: CASRRGLTEAFF. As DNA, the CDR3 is TGCGCCAGCAGAAGGGGGTTGACTGAAGCTTTCTTT.

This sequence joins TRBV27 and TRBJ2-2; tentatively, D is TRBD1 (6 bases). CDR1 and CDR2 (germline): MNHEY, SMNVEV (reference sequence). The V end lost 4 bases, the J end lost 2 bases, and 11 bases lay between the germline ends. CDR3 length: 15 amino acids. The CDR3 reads CASSYRDTNTGELFF. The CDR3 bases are TGTGCCAGCAGTTACCGGGACACAAACACCGGGGAGCTGTTTTTT.

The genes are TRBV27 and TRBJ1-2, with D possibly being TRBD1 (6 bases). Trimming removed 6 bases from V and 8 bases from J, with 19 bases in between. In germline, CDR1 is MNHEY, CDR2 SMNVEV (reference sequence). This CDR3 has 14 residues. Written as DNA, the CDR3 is TGTGCCAGCAGAGGGGGGGGAGGAGCGGGCGGCTACACCTTC. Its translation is CASRGGGGAGGYTF.

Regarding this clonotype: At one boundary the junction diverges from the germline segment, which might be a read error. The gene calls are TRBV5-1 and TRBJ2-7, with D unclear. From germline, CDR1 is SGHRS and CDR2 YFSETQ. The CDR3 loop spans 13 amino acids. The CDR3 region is CASSFDGTYEQYF. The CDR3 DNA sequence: TGTGCCAGCAGTTTTGACGGAACCTACGAGCAGTACTTC. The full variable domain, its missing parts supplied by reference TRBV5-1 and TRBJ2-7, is KAGVTQTPRYLIKTRGQQVTLSCSPISGHRSVSWYQQTPGQGLQFLFEYFSETQRNKGNFPGRFSGRQFSNSRSEMNVSTLELGDSALYLCASSFDGTYEQYFGPGTRLTVT.

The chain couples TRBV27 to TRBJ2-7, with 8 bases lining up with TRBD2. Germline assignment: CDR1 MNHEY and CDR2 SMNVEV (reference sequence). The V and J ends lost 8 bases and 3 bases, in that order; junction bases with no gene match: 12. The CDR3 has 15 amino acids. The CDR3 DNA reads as TGTGCCAGCTCCCTCGCGGGGGGTAACCTCTACGAGCAGTACTTC. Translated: CASSLAGGNLYEQYF.

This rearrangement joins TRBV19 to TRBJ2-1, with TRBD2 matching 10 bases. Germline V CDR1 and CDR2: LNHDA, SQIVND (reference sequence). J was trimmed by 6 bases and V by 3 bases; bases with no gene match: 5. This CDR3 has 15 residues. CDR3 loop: CASSILAGVRNEQFF. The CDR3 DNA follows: TGTGCCAGTAGTATCCTAGCGGGAGTACGCAATGAGCAGTTCTTC.

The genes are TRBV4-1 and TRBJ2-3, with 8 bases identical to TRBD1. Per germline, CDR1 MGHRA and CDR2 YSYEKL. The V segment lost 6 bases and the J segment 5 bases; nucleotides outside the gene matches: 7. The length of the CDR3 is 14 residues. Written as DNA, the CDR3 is TGCGCCAGCAGGCCGACAGGGGATGTAGATACGCAGTATTTT. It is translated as CASRPTGDVDTQYF.

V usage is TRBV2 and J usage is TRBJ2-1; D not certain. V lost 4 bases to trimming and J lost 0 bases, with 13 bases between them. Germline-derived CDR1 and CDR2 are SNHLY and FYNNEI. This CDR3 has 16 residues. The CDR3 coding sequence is TGTGCCAGCAGTGGGGTGGAACAGAGCTCCTACAATGAGCAGTTCTTC. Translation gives CASSGVEQSSYNEQFF.

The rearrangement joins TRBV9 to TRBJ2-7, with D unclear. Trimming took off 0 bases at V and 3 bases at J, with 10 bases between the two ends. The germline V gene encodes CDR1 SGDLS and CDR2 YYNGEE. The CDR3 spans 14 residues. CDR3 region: CASSVAGSFYEQYF. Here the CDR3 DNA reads TGTGCCAGCAGCGTAGCGGGCAGTTTCTACGAGCAGTACTTC.

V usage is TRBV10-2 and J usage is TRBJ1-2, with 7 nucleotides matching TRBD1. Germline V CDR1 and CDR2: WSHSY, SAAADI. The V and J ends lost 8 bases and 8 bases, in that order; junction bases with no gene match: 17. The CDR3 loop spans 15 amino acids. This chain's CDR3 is CASAAPQGTDMGYTF. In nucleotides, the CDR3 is TGCGCCAGCGCCGCACCACAGGGGACGGATATGGGCTACACCTTC.

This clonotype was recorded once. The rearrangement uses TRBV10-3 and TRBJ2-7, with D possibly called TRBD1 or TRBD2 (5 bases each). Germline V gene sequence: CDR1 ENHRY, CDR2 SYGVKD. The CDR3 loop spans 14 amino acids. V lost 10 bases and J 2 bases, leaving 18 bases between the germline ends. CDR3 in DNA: TGTGCCACGACTTGGGACCTAGCCCCCTACGAGCAGTACTTC. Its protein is CATTWDLAPYEQYF.

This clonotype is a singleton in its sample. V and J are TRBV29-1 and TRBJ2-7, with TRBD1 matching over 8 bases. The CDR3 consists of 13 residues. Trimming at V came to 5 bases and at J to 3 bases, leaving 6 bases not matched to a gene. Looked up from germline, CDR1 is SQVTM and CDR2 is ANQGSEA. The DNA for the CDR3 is TGCAGCGTTCAATCAGACAGGGGCTACGAGCAGTACTTC. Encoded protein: CSVQSDRGYEQYF.

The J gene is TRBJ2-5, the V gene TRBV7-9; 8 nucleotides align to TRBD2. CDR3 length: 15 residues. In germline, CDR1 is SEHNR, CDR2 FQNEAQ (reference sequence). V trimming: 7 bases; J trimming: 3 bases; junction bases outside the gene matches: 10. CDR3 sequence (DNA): TGTGCCAGCACCCCAGTGCTAGCGGGCAAAGAGACCCAGTACTTC. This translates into CASTPVLAGKETQYF.

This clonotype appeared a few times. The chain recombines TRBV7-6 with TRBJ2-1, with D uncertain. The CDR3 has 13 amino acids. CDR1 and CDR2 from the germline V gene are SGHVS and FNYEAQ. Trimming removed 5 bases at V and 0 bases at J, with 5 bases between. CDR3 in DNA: TGTGCCAGCAGCGCGGTCTCCTACAATGAGCAGTTCTTC. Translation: CASSAVSYNEQFF.

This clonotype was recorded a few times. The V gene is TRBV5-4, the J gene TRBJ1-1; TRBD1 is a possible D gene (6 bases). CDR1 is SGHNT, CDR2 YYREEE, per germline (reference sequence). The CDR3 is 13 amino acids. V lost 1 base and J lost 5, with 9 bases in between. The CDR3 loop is CASSLQGPTEAFF. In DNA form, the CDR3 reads TGTGCCAGCAGCTTGCAGGGGCCAACTGAAGCTTTCTTT.

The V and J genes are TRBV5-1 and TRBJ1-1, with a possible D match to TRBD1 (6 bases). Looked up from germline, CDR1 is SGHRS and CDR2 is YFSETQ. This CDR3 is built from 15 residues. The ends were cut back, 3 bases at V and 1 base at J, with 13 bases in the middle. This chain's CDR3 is CASSSWGHSNTEAFF. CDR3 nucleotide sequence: TGCGCCAGCAGCTCCTGGGGACATTCGAACACTGAAGCTTTCTTT.